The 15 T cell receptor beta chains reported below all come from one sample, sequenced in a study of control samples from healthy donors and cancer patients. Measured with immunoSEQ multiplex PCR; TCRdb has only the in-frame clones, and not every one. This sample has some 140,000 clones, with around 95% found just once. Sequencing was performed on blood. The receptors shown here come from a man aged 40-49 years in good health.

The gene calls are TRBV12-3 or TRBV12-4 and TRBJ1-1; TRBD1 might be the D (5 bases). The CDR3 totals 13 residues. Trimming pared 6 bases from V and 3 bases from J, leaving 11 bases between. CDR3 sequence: CASSPRGDTEAFF. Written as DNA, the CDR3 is TGTGCCAGCAGCCCCCGAGGGGACACTGAAGCTTTCTTT.

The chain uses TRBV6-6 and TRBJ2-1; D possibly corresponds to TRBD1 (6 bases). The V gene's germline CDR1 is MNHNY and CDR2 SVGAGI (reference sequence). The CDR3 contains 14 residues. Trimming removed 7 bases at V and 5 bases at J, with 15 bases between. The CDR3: CASTGGGANNEQFF. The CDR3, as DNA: TGTGCCAGCACAGGTGGGGGCGCAAACAATGAGCAGTTCTTC.

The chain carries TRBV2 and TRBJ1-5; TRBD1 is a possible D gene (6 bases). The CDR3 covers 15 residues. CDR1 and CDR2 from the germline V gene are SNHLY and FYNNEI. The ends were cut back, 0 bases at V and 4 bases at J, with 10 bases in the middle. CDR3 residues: CASSEARGGNQPQHF. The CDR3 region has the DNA TGTGCCAGCAGTGAAGCTAGAGGGGGGAATCAGCCCCAGCATTTT.

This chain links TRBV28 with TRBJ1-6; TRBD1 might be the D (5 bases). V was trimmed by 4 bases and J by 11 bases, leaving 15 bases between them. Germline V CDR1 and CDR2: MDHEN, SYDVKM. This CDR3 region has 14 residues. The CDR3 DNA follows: TGTGCCAGCAGTTACTCGGGCTGGGGGGCACCCCTCCACTTT. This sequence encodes CASSYSGWGAPLHF.

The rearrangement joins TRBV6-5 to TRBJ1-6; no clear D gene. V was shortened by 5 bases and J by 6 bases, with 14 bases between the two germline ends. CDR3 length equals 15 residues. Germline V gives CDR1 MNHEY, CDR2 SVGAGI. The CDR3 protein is CASSRGKKGNSPLHF. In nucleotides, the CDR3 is TGTGCCAGCAGTCGAGGGAAAAAGGGTAATTCACCCCTCCACTTT.

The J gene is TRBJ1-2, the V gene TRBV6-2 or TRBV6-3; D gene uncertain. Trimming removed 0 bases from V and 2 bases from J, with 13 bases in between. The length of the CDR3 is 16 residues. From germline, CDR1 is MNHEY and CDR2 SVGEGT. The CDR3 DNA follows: TGTGCCAGCAGTTACTCGGGGTCCTGGCAGAACTATGGCTACACCTTC. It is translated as CASSYSGSWQNYGYTF.

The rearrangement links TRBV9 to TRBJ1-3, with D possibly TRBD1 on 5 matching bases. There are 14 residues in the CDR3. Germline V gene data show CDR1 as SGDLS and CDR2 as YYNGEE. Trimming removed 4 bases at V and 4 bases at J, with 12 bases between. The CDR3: CASSQGGVGNTIYF. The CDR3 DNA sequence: TGTGCCAGCAGCCAGGGAGGGGTAGGAAACACCATATATTTT.

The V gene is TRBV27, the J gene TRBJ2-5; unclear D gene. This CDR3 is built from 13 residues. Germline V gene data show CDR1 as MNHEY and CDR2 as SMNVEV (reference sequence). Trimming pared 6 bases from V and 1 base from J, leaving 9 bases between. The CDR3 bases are TGTGCCAGCAGCCCCAACCTCCAAGAGACCCAGTACTTC. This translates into CASSPNLQETQYF.

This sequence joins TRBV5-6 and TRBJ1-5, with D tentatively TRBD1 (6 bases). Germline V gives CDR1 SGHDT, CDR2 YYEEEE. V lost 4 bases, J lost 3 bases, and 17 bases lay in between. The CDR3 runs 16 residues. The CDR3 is CASSRMGGADNQPQHF. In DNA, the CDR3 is TGTGCCAGCAGCCGGATGGGGGGGGCGGACAATCAGCCCCAGCATTTT.

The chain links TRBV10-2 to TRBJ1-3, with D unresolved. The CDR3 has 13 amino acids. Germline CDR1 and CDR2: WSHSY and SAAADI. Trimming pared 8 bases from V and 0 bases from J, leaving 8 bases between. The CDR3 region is CASGRGSGNTIYF. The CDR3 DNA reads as TGCGCCAGCGGACGAGGCTCTGGAAACACCATATATTTT.

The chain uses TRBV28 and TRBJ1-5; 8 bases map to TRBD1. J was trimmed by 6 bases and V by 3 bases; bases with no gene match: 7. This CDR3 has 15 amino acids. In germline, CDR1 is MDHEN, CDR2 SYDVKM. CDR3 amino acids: CASSFPGQGPQPQHF. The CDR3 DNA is TGTGCCAGCAGTTTTCCTGGACAGGGACCTCAGCCCCAGCATTTT.

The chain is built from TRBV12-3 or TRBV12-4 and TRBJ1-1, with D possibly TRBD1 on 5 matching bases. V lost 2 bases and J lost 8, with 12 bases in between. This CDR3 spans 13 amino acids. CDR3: CASSLSGAPEAFF. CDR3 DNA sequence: TGTGCCAGCAGTTTATCCGGGGCACCAGAAGCTTTCTTT.

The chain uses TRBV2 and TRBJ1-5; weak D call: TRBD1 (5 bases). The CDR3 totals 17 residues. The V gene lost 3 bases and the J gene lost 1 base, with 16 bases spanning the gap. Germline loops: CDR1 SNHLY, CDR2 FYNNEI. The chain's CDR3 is CASSDGSGIESNQPQHF. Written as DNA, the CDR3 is TGTGCCAGCAGTGATGGGTCAGGGATAGAGAGCAATCAGCCCCAGCATTTT.

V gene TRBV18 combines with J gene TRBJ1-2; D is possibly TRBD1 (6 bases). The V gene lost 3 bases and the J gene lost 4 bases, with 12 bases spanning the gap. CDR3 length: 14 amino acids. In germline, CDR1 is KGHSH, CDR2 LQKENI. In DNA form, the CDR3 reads TGTGCCAGCTCACCTGGGGGCCCGGGCTATGGCTACACCTTC. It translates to CASSPGGPGYGYTF.

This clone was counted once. In nucleotides, the CDR3 is TGTGCCAGCAGTTTTGGCAGGGAGCGCTACGAGCAGTACTTC. This encodes CASSFGRERYEQYF. J is TRBJ2-7 and V is TRBV27; D is possibly TRBD1 or TRBD2 (5 bases each). The CDR3 contains 14 residues. Per the germline V gene, CDR1 is MNHEY and CDR2 is SMNVEV (reference sequence). V lost 3 bases and J 3 bases, leaving 12 bases between the germline ends.